This entry concerns a single TCR beta chain. The antigen is undetermined. This record comes from a study of post-analysis software for immune sequencing data. Study context: The patients showed relapsing-remitting, secondary progressive and progressive-relapsing multiple sclerosis courses.

Study-wide points: Compared with controls, patients showed significantly lower normalized Chao1 diversity. Five or six TRBV segments appeared more often in patients than in controls, and TRBV5-6, TRBV5-1 and TRBV20-1 were among these.

The library was made from cDNA and included unique molecular identifiers. T cells numbering roughly 1 to 10 million yielded 500,000 or so cDNA molecules. TCRdb re-analysed the PCR reads in MiXCR, keeping a single row per CDR3 protein. The sample records more than 500,000 distinct CDR3 sequences, less than 40% being singletons. CDR3 size: 11 residues. Germline lookup yields CDR1 MNHEY and CDR2 SVGEGT. Trimming took off 9 bases at V and 6 bases at J, with 9 bases between the two ends. The material sequenced was blood. The chain employs TRBV6-2 or TRBV6-3 and TRBJ2-1, with D maybe TRBD2 (5 bases). This TCR was recovered from a girl younger than 18 with multiple sclerosis. The CDR3 bases are TGTGCCAGTACTCGGGGCAATGAGCAGTTCTTC. Translation gives CASTRGNEQFF.